The 9 T cell receptor beta chains below come from one sample, sequenced in a study of CXCR3-negative and CXCR3-positive naive CD8 T cells. The libraries of TRB cDNA were constructed through 5' RACE using UMI labels. From its re-call of the 5' RACE reads, TCRdb lists each CDR3 protein once, without DNA. This table holds some 150,000 distinct CDR3 sequences. Broader study findings: A higher hydrophobicity marked the TRB CDR3s of CXCR3-positive naive cells versus CXCR3-negative naive cells.

These receptors are not linked to any known antigen. Specimen: naive CXCR3+ CD8+ T cells from blood. Indicated subset: CD45RO-CCR7+CD27+CD95- naive CD8+ T cells expressing CXCR3 (TNR3+). These receptor sequences come from a human donor in good health. Some clones in this sample may be carry-over from other donors' samples.

This CDR3 is CASTDGTSGREQFF. The chain has TRBV27 and TRBJ2-1; absent DNA, TCRdb's TRBD2 call cannot be checked. CDR3 length: 14 amino acids. Germline V lookup: CDR1 MNHEY, CDR2 SMNVEV (reference sequence).

The chain recombines TRBV20-1 with TRBJ2-7; checking the TCRdb D call of TRBD1 is not possible without DNA. The length of the CDR3 is 14 residues. CDR1 is DFQATT, CDR2 SNEGSKA, per germline (reference sequence). Here the CDR3 reads CSAMGVQSSYEQYF.

The rearrangement uses TRBV9 and TRBJ1-1. This CDR3 region has 13 residues. Germline CDR1 SGDLS, CDR2 YYNGEE. CDR3 sequence reads: CASSVVDSAEAFF.

The rearrangement joins TRBV4-3 to TRBJ2-1; TCRdb proposes TRBD1, but this gene call is untestable without DNA. CDR1 is LGHNA and CDR2 is YSLEER in the germline V gene. This CDR3 contains 16 residues. CDR3: CASSQEPPGGLGEQFF.

The chain links TRBV27 to TRBJ1-1. The germline gives CDR1 MNHEY, CDR2 SMNVEV (reference sequence). The CDR3 contains 15 residues. Here the CDR3 reads CASSLPDRGGSEAFF.

The gene calls are TRBV30 and TRBJ1-2; TCRdb reports TRBD1, a call that lacks DNA to check it against. Germline lookup yields CDR1 GTSNPN and CDR2 SVGIG (reference sequence). This CDR3 comprises 14 residues. The CDR3 protein is CAWSDPRAEYGYTF.

Here the CDR3 reads CASSAGPYNEQFF. The rearrangement links TRBV3-1 to TRBJ2-1. CDR3 length: 13 amino acids. The germline gives CDR1 LGHDT, CDR2 YNNKEL (reference sequence).

The chain recombines TRBV28 with TRBJ2-3; TCRdb proposes TRBD2, but this gene call is untestable without DNA. This CDR3 spans 15 amino acids. Germline CDR1 is MDHEN and CDR2 is SYDVKM. The CDR3 protein is CASSFEREGRDTQYF.

The chain's CDR3 is CASSLASEAYEQYF. The rearrangement joins TRBV5-1 to TRBJ2-7. This CDR3 has 14 residues. Germline V gene lookup returns CDR1 SGHRS and CDR2 YFSETQ.